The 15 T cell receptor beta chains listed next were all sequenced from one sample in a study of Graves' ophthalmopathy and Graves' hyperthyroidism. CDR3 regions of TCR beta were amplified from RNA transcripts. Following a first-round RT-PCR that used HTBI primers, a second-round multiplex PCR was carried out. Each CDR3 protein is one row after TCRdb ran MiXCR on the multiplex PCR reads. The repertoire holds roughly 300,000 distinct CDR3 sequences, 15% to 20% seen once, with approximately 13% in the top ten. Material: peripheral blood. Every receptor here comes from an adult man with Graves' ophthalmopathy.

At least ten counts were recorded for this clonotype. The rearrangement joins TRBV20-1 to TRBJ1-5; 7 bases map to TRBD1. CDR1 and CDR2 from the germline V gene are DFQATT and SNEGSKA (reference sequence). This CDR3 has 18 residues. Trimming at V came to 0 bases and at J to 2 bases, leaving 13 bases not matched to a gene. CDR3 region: CSARELTTGKDGNQPQHF. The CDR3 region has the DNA TGCAGTGCTAGAGAGCTAACGACAGGGAAGGATGGCAATCAGCCCCAGCATTTT.

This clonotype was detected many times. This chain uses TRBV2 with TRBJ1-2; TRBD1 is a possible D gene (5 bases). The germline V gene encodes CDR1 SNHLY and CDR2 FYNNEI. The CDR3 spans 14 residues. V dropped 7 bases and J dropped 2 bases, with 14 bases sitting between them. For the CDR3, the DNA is TGTGCCAGCACGGGCGACAGTCTGAACTATGGCTACACCTTC. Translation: CASTGDSLNYGYTF.

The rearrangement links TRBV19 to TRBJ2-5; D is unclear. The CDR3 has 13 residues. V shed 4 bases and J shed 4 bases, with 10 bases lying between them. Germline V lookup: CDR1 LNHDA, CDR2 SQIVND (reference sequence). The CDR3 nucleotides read TGTGCCAGTAGTAATGCCAGTCCAGAGACCCAGTACTTC. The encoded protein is CASSNASPETQYF.

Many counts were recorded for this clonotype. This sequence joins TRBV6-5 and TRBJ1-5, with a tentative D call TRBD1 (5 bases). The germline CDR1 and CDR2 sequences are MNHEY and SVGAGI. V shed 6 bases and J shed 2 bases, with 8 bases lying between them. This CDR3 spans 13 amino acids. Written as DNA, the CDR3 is TGTGCCAGCAGCCGGGGGGGCAATCAGCCCCAGCATTTT. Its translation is CASSRGGNQPQHF.

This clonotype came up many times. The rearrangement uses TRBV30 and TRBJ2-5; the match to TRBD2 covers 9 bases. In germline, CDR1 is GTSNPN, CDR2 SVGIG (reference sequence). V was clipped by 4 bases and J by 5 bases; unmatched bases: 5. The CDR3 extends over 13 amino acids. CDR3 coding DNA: TGTGCCTGGACACGCGGGGGGGTGGAGACCCAGTACTTC. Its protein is CAWTRGGVETQYF.

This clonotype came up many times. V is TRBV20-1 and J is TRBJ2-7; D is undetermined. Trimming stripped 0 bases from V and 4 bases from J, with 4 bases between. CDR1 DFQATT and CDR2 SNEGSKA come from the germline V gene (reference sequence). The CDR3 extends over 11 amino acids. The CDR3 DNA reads TGCAGTGCTAGAGAGGGGTACGAGCAGTACTTC. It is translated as CSAREGYEQYF.

The DNA of the CDR3 is TGTGCCAGCAGCCGGGCCAATCCCTACGAGCAGTACTTC. Translation: CASSRANPYEQYF. The gene calls are TRBV28 and TRBJ2-7; D is unresolved. This CDR3 is 13 amino acids long. Trimming left V 6 bases short and J 2 bases short, with 11 bases between. CDR1 is MDHEN, CDR2 SYDVKM, per germline.

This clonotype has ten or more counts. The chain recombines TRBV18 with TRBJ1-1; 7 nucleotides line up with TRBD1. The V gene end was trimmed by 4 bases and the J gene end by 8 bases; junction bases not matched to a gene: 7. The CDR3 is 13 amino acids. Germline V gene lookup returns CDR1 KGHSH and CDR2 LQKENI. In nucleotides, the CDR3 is TGTGCCAGCTCACTTCAGACAGGGACCGAAGCTTTCTTT. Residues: CASSLQTGTEAFF.

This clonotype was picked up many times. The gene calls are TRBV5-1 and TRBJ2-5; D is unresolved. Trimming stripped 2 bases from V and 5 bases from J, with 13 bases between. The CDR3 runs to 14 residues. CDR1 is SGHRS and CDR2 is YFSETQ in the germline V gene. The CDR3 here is CASSLQETRETQYF. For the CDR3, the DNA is TGCGCCAGCAGCTTACAAGAGACAAGGGAGACCCAGTACTTC.

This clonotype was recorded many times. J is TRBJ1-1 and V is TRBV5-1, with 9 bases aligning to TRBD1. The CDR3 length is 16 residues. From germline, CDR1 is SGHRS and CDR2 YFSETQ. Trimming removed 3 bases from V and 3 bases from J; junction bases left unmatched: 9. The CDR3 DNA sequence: TGCGCCAGCAGCTCGGGACAGGGCTTTTCGCACACTGAAGCTTTCTTT. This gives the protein CASSSGQGFSHTEAFF.

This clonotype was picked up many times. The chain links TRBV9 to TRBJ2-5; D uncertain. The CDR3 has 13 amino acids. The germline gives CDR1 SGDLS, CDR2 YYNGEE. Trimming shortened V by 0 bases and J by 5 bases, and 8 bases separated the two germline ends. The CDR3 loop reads CASSVGVRETQYF. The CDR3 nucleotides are TGTGCCAGCAGCGTAGGGGTGCGGGAGACCCAGTACTTC.

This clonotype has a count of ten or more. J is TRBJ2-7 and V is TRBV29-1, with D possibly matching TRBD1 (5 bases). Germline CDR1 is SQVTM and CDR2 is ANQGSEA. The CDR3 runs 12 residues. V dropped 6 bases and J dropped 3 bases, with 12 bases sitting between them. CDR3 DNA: TGCAGCGTCATTGACAGCTACTACGAGCAGTACTTC. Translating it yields CSVIDSYYEQYF.

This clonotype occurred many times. CDR3 bases: TGCGCCAGCAGCATGGACAACGGAAACACCATATATTTT. Translating gives CASSMDNGNTIYF. The rearrangement joins TRBV5-1 to TRBJ1-3; D perhaps matches TRBD1 (5 bases). V dropped 4 bases and J dropped 4 bases, with 9 bases sitting between them. The CDR3 contains 13 residues. The germline CDR1 and CDR2 sequences are SGHRS and YFSETQ.

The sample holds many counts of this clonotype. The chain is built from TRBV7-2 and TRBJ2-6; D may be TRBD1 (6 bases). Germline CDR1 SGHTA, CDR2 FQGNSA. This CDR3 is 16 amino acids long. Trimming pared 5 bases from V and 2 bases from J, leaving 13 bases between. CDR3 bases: TGTGCCAGCAGCCCCGTGGGGGCAGCTGGGGCCAACGTCCTGACTTTC. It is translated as CASSPVGAAGANVLTF.

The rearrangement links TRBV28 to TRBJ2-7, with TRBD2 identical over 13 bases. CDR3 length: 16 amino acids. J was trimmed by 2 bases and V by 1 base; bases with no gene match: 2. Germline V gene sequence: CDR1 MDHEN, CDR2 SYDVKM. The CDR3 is CASSLLTSGRAYEQYF. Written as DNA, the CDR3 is TGTGCCAGCAGTTTATTAACTAGCGGGAGGGCCTACGAGCAGTACTTC.